The rows below give T cell receptor beta chains drawn from one sample of a study of T cell repertoires in ileal Crohn's disease. Sequencing was performed with immunoSEQ multiplex PCR; in TCRdb, only in-frame clones are kept and a portion is missing. There are 13,000 or so clones in the sample; approximately 79% occur only once, and over 11% lies in the top ten. The material sequenced was ileal tissue. Receptors originate from an adult with Crohn's disease. CDR3s include the opening cysteine and the closing phenylalanine or tryptophan. D genes are given only for firm matches. Rows give clone size only sometimes, using once, few, many, or a class for an expanded clone.

v_call	j_call	clone_size	d_call	cdr3_aa	cdr3_nt
TRBV10-1	TRBJ2-2	.	.	CASSEGTDSNTGELFF	TGCGCCAGCAGCGAGGGGACGGACTCGAACACCGGGGAGCTGTTTTTT
TRBV11-1	TRBJ2-6	.	.	CASSPDAGANVLTF	TGTGCCAGCAGCCCTGATGCTGGGGCCAACGTCCTGACTTTC
TRBV7-9	TRBJ1-1	.	.	CASSLQGFITEAFF	TGTGCCAGCAGCTTACAGGGGTTTATTACTGAAGCTTTCTTT
TRBV6-1	TRBJ1-3	.	.	CASSLEEGAGNTIYF	TGTGCCAGCAGCCTCGAGGAGGGGGCTGGAAACACCATATATTTT
TRBV10-3	TRBJ1-4	.	.	CATASQQGWDEKLFF	TGTGCCACCGCCTCCCAACAGGGATGGGATGAAAAACTGTTTTTT
TRBV2	TRBJ1-4	.	.	CASSGAQDEKLFF	TGTGCCAGCAGTGGGGCGCAAGATGAAAAACTGTTTTTT
TRBV9	TRBJ1-4	.	.	CASSVGATNEKLFF	TGTGCCAGCAGCGTAGGAGCAACTAATGAAAAACTGTTTTTT
TRBV9	TRBJ2-7	.	TRBD1	CASSVGDRQYEQYF	TGTGCCAGCAGCGTAGGGGACAGGCAGTACGAGCAGTACTTC
TRBV6-4	TRBJ1-2	.	TRBD1	CASSDSMGQGNNYGYTF	TGTGCCAGCAGTGACTCGATGGGACAGGGGAATAACTATGGCTACACCTTC
TRBV19	TRBJ1-1	.	.	CASSIARVGNTEAFF	TGTGCCAGTAGTATAGCGCGGGTGGGGAACACTGAAGCTTTCTTT
TRBV29-1	TRBJ2-1	.	TRBD1	CSARTGGQYEQFF	TGCAGCGCTCGGACAGGGGGACAGTATGAGCAGTTCTTC
TRBV5-1	TRBJ2-3	few	TRBD1	CASSLQGDGGTDTQYF	TGCGCCAGCAGCTTGCAGGGGGATGGGGGCACAGATACGCAGTATTTT
TRBV19	TRBJ1-2	.	.	CASSPQGSNYGYTF	TGTGCCAGTAGTCCCCAGGGGAGTAACTATGGCTACACCTTC
TRBV7-9	TRBJ2-5	.	.	CASSLPGQWDLYQETQYF	TGTGCCAGCAGCCTACCGGGACAGTGGGACTTGTACCAAGAGACCCAGTACTTC
TRBV5-6	TRBJ1-6	.	.	CASSVLGSSYNSPLHF	TGTGCCAGCAGCGTCTTAGGGAGCTCCTATAATTCACCCCTCCACTTT
TRBV19	TRBJ1-5	.	.	CASRPTGNQPQHF	TGTGCCAGTAGACCCACTGGGAATCAGCCCCAGCATTTT
TRBV11-2	TRBJ2-7	.	.	CASSFSPTGQYF	TGTGCCAGCAGCTTCTCCCCCACGGGGCAGTACTTC
TRBV19	TRBJ2-1	.	.	CASSIAPQGGEQFF	TGTGCCAGTAGTATAGCCCCCCAGGGGGGTGAGCAGTTCTTC
TRBV5-1	TRBJ1-1	.	.	CASSLGGNRAHACF	TGCGCCAGCAGCTTGGGGGGGAACCGGGCCCACGCCTGTTTT
TRBV30	TRBJ2-7	.	.	CAWRGRVTEQYF	TGTGCCTGGAGGGGCAGGGTGACCGAGCAGTACTTC
TRBV28	TRBJ1-5	medium-sized	TRBD1	CASSSPAGGDNQPQHF	TGTGCCAGCAGTTCCCCCGCAGGGGGGGACAATCAGCCCCAGCATTTT
TRBV7-7	TRBJ2-7	few	.	CASSLDPTGEQYF	TGTGCTAGCAGCTTAGACCCAACCGGCGAGCAGTACTTC
TRBV6-6	TRBJ1-5	.	.	CASRRDGNQPQHF	TGTGCCAGCAGGAGGGATGGCAATCAGCCCCAGCATTTT
TRBV4-2	TRBJ1-2	.	.	CASSLSSANYGYTF	TGTGCCAGCAGCCTTAGTTCAGCTAACTATGGCTACACCTTC
TRBV15	TRBJ2-2	.	TRBD1	CATSRGTGIVGELFF	TGTGCCACCAGCAGAGGGACAGGGATCGTCGGGGAGCTGTTTTTT
TRBV7-9	TRBJ1-1	.	.	CASSVNTEAFF	TGTGCCAGCAGCGTGAACACTGAAGCTTTCTTT
TRBV5-1	TRBJ1-1	.	.	CASRTGPNTEAFF	TGCGCCAGCCGGACCGGGCCGAACACTGAAGCTTTCTTT
TRBV6-1	TRBJ2-1	.	.	CASSVAGLNEQFF	TGTGCCAGCAGTGTGGCGGGTTTGAATGAGCAGTTCTTC
TRBV29-1	TRBJ1-3	.	.	CSVYEATTNTIYF	TGCAGCGTTTATGAGGCGACGACCAACACCATATATTTT
TRBV6-6	TRBJ1-1	.	.	CASGSVNTEAFF	TGTGCCAGCGGTTCAGTGAACACTGAAGCTTTCTTT
TRBV10-1	TRBJ2-5	.	.	CASSGAGQGATRYF	TGCGCCAGCAGCGGGGCCGGGCAGGGCGCCACCCGGTACTTC
TRBV5-6	TRBJ1-3	once	TRBD1	CASSLLGQGALSRGNTIYF	TGTGCCAGCAGCTTGCTGGGACAGGGAGCTCTTTCGCGGGGAAACACCATATATTTT
TRBV5-1	TRBJ1-2	.	.	CASSLLPLSGPRGYTF	TGCGCCAGCAGCTTGCTACCTTTGTCAGGGCCCCGGGGCTACACCTTC
TRBV7-9	TRBJ1-2	.	TRBD1	CASSLAGQGHGYTF	TGTGCCAGCAGCTTAGCCGGACAGGGTCATGGCTACACCTTC
TRBV9	TRBJ2-1	.	TRBD2	CASSTQIAGGNSYNEQFF	TGTGCCAGCAGCACCCAAATAGCGGGGGGGAATTCTTACAATGAGCAGTTCTTC
TRBV5-8	TRBJ1-6	.	.	CASSSVQGVYNSPLHF	TGTGCCAGCAGCTCAGTTCAAGGGGTCTATAATTCACCCCTCCACTTT
TRBV5-8	TRBJ2-5	.	TRBD2	CASNLGLAGGETQYF	TGTGCCAGCAACCTGGGACTAGCGGGGGGAGAGACCCAGTACTTC
TRBV30	TRBJ1-5	.	TRBD1	CAWSVMGQGQPQHF	TGTGCCTGGAGTGTTATGGGACAGGGGCAGCCCCAGCATTTT
TRBV7-2	TRBJ1-4	.	.	CASSLEAGVSNEKLFF	TGTGCCAGCAGCTTAGAGGCAGGGGTCTCTAATGAAAAACTGTTTTTT
TRBV30	TRBJ1-2	.	.	CAWSVLGPSGYTF	TGTGCCTGGAGTGTACTTGGACCCTCAGGCTACACCTTC
TRBV5-1	TRBJ1-6	.	TRBD1	CASSLGQGMGPLHF	TGCGCCAGCAGCTTGGGACAGGGGATGGGACCCCTCCACTTT
TRBV6-1	TRBJ1-2	medium-sized	TRBD1	CASSAWDRGPANYGYTF	TGTGCCAGCAGTGCCTGGGACAGGGGGCCTGCTAACTATGGCTACACCTTC
TRBV5-8	TRBJ2-3	few	TRBD1	CASSLGTGTGSTDTQYF	TGTGCCAGCAGCTTGGGGACCGGGACAGGGAGCACAGATACGCAGTATTTT
TRBV2	TRBJ2-4	.	.	CASRRVNIQYF	TGTGCCAGCAGGAGGGTAAACATTCAGTACTTC
TRBV5-6	TRBJ1-6	.	.	CASSLYTAKNSPLHF	TGTGCCAGCAGCTTGTATACAGCTAAAAATTCACCCCTCCACTTT
TRBV10-2	TRBJ2-7	.	.	CASSKNRAPLGYF	TGCGCCAGCAGTAAAAACCGGGCCCCCTTGGGGTACTTC
TRBV6-1	TRBJ2-5	once	.	CAAVEGTGRTQYF	TGTGCCGCCGTCGAGGGCACGGGGAGGACCCAGTACTTC
TRBV5-4	TRBJ2-5	.	TRBD2	CASSLVSGGNLETQYF	TGTGCCAGCAGCTTGGTTAGCGGGGGAAATTTAGAGACCCAGTACTTC
TRBV9	TRBJ2-5	.	.	CASSVGLGEVGETQYF	TGTGCCAGCAGCGTAGGTCTTGGGGAAGTGGGCGAGACCCAGTACTTC
TRBV2	TRBJ2-7	.	.	CAGLGPYEQYF	TGTGCCGGCTTGGGTCCCTACGAGCAGTACTTC
TRBV4-1	TRBJ1-1	.	.	CASSQGEGGAFF	TGCGCCAGCAGCCAAGGGGAGGGAGGCGCTTTCTTT
TRBV7-9	TRBJ2-3	.	.	CASSRPRGALDTQYF	TGTGCCAGCAGCCGACCCAGGGGAGCCCTAGATACGCAGTATTTT
TRBV9	TRBJ1-1	.	.	CASSAPDGKDTEAFF	TGTGCCAGCAGCGCCCCAGACGGTAAGGACACTGAAGCTTTCTTT
TRBV16	TRBJ1-2	.	.	CASSQSREVKHTF	TGTGCCAGCAGCCAATCTAGGGAGGTCAAACACACCTTC
TRBV2	TRBJ1-6	.	.	CASSEVGDNSPLHF	TGTGCCAGCAGTGAAGTAGGGGACAATTCACCCCTCCACTTT
TRBV7-8	TRBJ1-4	.	.	CASSLAPPEAGNEKLFF	TGTGCCAGCAGCTTAGCGCCCCCAGAGGCGGGTAATGAAAAACTGTTTTTT
TRBV5-5	TRBJ1-5	.	TRBD1	CASSLVGGGLQPQHF	TGTGCCAGCAGCTTGGTAGGAGGGGGCCTTCAGCCCCAGCATTTT
TRBV11-2	TRBJ2-1	.	TRBD2	CASSLDLGLAGYNEQFF	TGTGCCAGCAGCTTAGACCTGGGACTAGCGGGGTACAATGAGCAGTTCTTC
TRBV2	TRBJ2-7	once	.	CASTAYTPEQYF	TGTGCCAGCACGGCGTATACTCCCGAGCAGTACTTC
TRBV18	TRBJ1-2	.	.	CASSREARVGGYTF	TGTGCCAGCTCACGGGAAGCCAGGGTCGGAGGCTACACCTTC